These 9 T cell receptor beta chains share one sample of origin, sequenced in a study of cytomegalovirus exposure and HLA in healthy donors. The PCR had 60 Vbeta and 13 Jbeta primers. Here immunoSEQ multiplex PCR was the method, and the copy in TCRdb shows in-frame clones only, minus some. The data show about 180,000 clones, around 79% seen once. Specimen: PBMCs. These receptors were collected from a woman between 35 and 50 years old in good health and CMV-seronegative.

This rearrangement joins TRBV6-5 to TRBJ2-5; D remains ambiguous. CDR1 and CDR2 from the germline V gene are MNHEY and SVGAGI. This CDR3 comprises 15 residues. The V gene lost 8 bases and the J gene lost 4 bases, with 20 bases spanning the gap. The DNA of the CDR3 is TGTGCCAGCGCCAACCCAGGTCCTTTCGGAGAGACCCAGTACTTC. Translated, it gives CASANPGPFGETQYF.

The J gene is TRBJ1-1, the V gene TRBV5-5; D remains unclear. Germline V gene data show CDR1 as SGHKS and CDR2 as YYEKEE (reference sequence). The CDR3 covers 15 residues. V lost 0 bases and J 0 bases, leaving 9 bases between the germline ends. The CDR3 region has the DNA TGTGCCAGCAGCTTGGAGGGAGGGCTGAACACTGAAGCTTTCTTT. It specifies CASSLEGGLNTEAFF.

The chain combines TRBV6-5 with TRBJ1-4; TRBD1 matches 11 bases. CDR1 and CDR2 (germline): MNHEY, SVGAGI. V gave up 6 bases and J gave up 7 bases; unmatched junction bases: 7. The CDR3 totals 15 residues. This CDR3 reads CASSGQGAPGEKLFF. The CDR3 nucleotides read TGTGCCAGCAGCGGACAGGGGGCGCCGGGTGAAAAACTGTTTTTT.

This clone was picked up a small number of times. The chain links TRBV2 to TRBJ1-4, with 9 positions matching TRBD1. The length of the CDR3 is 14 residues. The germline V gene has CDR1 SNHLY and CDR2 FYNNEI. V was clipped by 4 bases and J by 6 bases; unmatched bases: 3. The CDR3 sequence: CASSAWTGDEKLFF. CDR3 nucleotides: TGTGCCAGCAGTGCGTGGACAGGGGATGAAAAACTGTTTTTT.

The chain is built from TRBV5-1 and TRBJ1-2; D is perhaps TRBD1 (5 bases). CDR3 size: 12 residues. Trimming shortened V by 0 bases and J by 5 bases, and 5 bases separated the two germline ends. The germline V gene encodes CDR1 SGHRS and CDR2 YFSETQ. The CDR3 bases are TGCGCCAGCAGCTTGGGACAGTATGGCTACACCTTC. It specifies CASSLGQYGYTF.

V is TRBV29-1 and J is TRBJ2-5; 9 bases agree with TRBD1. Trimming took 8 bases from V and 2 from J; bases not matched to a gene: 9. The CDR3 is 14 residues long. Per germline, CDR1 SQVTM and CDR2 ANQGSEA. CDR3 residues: CSSGQGRGQETQYF. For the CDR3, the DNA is TGCAGCTCCGGACAGGGGAGAGGGCAAGAGACCCAGTACTTC. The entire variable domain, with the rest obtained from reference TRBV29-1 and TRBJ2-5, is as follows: SAVISQKPSRDICQRGTSLTIQCQVDSQVTMMFWYRQQPGQSLTLIATANQGSEATYESGFVIDKFPISRPNLTFSTLTVSNMSPEDSSIYLCSSGQGRGQETQYFGPGTRLLVL.

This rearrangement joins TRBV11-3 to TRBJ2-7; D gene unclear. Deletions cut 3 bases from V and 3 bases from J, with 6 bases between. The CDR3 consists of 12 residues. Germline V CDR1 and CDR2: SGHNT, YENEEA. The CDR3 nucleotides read TGTGCCAGCAGCTTCAGATACTACGAGCAGTACTTC. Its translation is CASSFRYYEQYF. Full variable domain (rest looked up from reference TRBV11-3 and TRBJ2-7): EAGVVQSPRYKIIEKKQPVAFWCNPISGHNTLYWYLQNLGQGPELLIRYENEEAVDDSQLPKDRFSAERLKGVDSTLKIQPAELGDSAVYLCASSFRYYEQYFGPGTRLTVT.

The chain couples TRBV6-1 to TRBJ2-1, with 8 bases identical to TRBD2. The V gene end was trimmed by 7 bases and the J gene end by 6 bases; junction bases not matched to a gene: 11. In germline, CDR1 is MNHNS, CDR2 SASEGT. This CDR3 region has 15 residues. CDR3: CASTGRAGVGNEQFF. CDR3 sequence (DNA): TGTGCCAGCACCGGGAGGGCGGGAGTCGGCAATGAGCAGTTCTTC.

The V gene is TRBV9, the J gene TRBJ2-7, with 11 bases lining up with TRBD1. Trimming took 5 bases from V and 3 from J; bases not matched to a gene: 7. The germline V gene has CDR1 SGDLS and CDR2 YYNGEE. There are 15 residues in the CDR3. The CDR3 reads CASSIRTGGVYEQYF. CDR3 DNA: TGTGCCAGCAGTATACGGACAGGGGGCGTCTACGAGCAGTACTTC.